This T cell receptor beta chain stems from a study of blood T cell repertoires in COVID-19. V lost 4 bases and J lost 10; bases outside the gene matches: 9. From germline, CDR1 is LNHDA and CDR2 SQIVND (reference sequence). The CDR3 runs 14 residues. In the authors' methods: Nucleated cell counts were estimated from reference gene primer amplification. Assay used: immunoSEQ multiplex PCR; TCRdb lists only in-frame clones, some missing. V and J calls and clone size are copied from that table; D and trimming were computed from the DNA. The sample consists of about 270,000 clones, around 82% of them appearing once. In its sample, this clone was seen a few times.

J is TRBJ2-1 and V is TRBV19, with 8 bases that match TRBD2. This TCR came from a human donor in a cohort sampled during active COVID-19. Sequenced input: peripheral blood. CDR3 sequence: CASSTQAGAWEQFF. Written as DNA, the CDR3 is TGTGCCAGTAGTACCCAAGCGGGAGCGTGGGAGCAGTTCTTC.